The clone carrying this T cell receptor (beta chain) has a handful of counts. As yet, its antigen is unknown. The data belong to a study of vaccination and CD4 T cells after COVID-19. Overall study context: Testing by nasal swab PCR showed convalescent patients to be SARS-CoV-2 positive; nine were mild and one was severe. Following dose two, a median around 70 days (range 14 to 241) passed before post-vaccine samples were taken. Post-COVID sampling occurred a median about 110 days after diagnosis (range 35 to 161). Study-level results: 304 of 307 vaccine-specific clones from convalescent patients were spike mono-reactive.

With the Oncomine TCR Beta short-read assay, DNA from cultured CD4+ T cells was sequenced. TCRdb reanalysed the PCR reads using MiXCR and keeps one entry per CDR3 protein. In the table there are 10,000 to 15,000 distinct CDR3 sequences, approximately 49% of which are singletons. The CDR3 contains 18 residues. Unmatched junction bases numbered 9, after V lost 0 bases and J lost 4 bases. Germline V gene lookup returns CDR1 SGHAT and CDR2 FQNNGV. Treatment indicated: roughly 11-day PBMC culture with coronavirus spike peptide pools or control peptides (ViraFEST assay). The TCR sequence derives from a human donor who had recovered from COVID-19. Material for sequencing was CD4+ T cells from blood, cultured in vitro. The J gene is TRBJ1-6, the V gene TRBV11-2, with TRBD1 identical over 7 bases. Written as DNA, the CDR3 is TGTGCCAGCAGCTTAGATCCCCCCGGGACAGCTTATAATTCACCCCTCCACTTT. Residues: CASSLDPPGTAYNSPLHF.